This is a list of T cell receptor beta chains from one sample in a study of cytomegalovirus exposure and HLA in healthy donors. Only in-frame clones appear in the TCRdb table, and some are missing; sequencing was by immunoSEQ multiplex PCR. Of some 130,000 clones in the sample, around 80% were seen once. The sequencing sample was made of PBMCs. The source of these receptors is a man aged 35 to 55 in good health and CMV-seropositive. CDR3s leave out the opening cysteine and the closing phenylalanine or tryptophan. Clone size is stated in some rows and not others, as once, few, many or a class when expanded.

clone size | V gene | CDR3 protein
NA | TRBV19 | ASSMTYQPQH
few | TRBV7-9 | ASSLEQYNSPLH
NA | TRBV6-1 | ASSEAGETQY
NA | TRBV12-5 | ASGLRQGNTDTQY
NA | TRBV6-1 | ASSETRGITEAF
NA | TRBV30 | AWTGQGYEQY
once | TRBV7-6 | ASSLALASSGNTIY
NA | TRBV6-5 | ASSARESGNTIY
NA | TRBV11-2 | ASSFSGDNSPLH
NA | TRBV27 | ASSLGSVHEQY
NA | TRBV28 | ASRLGLAGAEQF
NA | TRBV5-4 | ASSWAGSTDTQY
NA | TRBV2 | ASSDPTEATYEQY
once | TRBV12-5 | ASGLWDSLAKNIQY
NA | TRBV6-5 | ASSFTHAAGTGELF
NA | TRBV7-8 | ASSLVGGGRQPQH
NA | TRBV6-5 | ASTRSGSSYEQY
NA | TRBV9 | ASGSSGFSWEQY
NA | TRBV14 | ASSQGTVMWTASYEQY
once | TRBV6-5 | ASSYGVRGGEQY
NA | TRBV28 | ASSSGTSFRRETQY
NA | TRBV5-4 | ASSLRATNEKLF
NA | TRBV10-3 | AISRTVTSGNNEQF
NA | TRBV18 | ASSPPGGLRDEQY
few | TRBV5-1 | ASSLASNTEAF
NA | TRBV4-2 | ASSRRAEGDTQY
NA | TRBV5-4 | ASSQSYNEQF
NA | TRBV14 | ASSQDTDFTDTQY
NA | TRBV6-6 | AGRAGENTGELF
NA | TRBV7-9 | ASSPRQGLNTEAF
once | TRBV5-1 | ASSLSGSRADTQY
NA | TRBV6-1 | ASSEVGFAGVYEQY
NA | TRBV6-5 | ASSLTGWHEQF
NA | TRBV27 | ASSLLPPGLDDNEQF
once | TRBV9 | ASSIIAGEAGTQY
NA | TRBV7-7 | ASSLGRLGDTQY
NA | TRBV6-6 | ASSRQGEQY
NA | TRBV28 | ASSGEGGDYGYT
NA | TRBV6-5 | VSSYSEAVGGYT
NA | TRBV10-1 | ASSEGPRGSYEQY
NA | TRBV25-1 | AIATGQEPYEQY
NA | TRBV28 | ASSLLWSSNQPQH
NA | TRBV19 | ASKLEGAVNTGELF
NA | TRBV13 | ASSGQPRSYEQY
NA | TRBV6-5 | AISAATGRYT
NA | TRBV6-4 | ASSEQFLANSYEQY
once | TRBV28 | ATRVQGSNQPQH
once | TRBV6-5 | ASSSSGQGNNQPQH
NA | TRBV19 | ASSIGQGSTEQY
NA | TRBV5-1 | ASSLALTGSYEQY
NA | TRBV5-1 | ASSLDVTYSGNTIY
NA | TRBV11-3 | ASSPGGGTYEQY
few | TRBV2 | ASGRELGINQPQH
NA | TRBV10-3 | AIRDSRERAYNEQF